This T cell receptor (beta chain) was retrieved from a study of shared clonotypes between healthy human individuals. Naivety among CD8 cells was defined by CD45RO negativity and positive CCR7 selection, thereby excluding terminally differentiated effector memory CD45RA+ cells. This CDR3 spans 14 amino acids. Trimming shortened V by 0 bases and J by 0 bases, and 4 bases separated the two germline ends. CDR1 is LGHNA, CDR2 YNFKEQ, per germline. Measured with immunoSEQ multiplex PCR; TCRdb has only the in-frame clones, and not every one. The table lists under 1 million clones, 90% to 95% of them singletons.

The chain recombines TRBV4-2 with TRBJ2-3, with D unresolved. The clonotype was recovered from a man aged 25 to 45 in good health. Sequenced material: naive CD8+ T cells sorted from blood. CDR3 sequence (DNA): TGTGCCAGCAGCCAAGAGCGGAGCACAGATACGCAGTATTTT. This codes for CASSQERSTDTQYF.